The 29 T cell receptor beta chains given below trace back to one sample, sequenced in a study of metastatic and nonmetastatic thyroid tumors. TCRdb re-clonotyped the PCR reads through MiXCR. Among over 45,000 clones listed, approximately 20% were seen once. Each patient came to thyroid surgery without any prior treatment (of any kind). The sequencing sample was made of blood. These TCRs come from a male donor with papillary thyroid cancer or a benign thyroid nodule (not recorded which). Some clones in this sample may be carry-over from other donors' samples.

This clone was counted many times. This could be a read error, since a much larger clone is one nucleotide away. Other DNA variants within this sample encode the same CDR3. The gene calls are TRBV27 and TRBJ2-7; D unclear. Trimming stripped 6 bases from V and 0 bases from J, with 12 bases between. The CDR3 loop spans 14 amino acids. The germline V gene encodes CDR1 MNHEY and CDR2 SMNVEV (reference sequence). In DNA form, the CDR3 reads TGTGCCAGCAGCTTGCGTAGGAGCTCCTACGAGCAGTACTTC. It translates to CASSLRRSSYEQYF.

Many counts were recorded for this clone. The rearrangement links TRBV5-1 to TRBJ2-7, with unresolved D. The ends were cut back, 3 bases at V and 7 bases at J, with 8 bases in the middle. CDR3 length: 11 amino acids. Germline V gives CDR1 SGHRS, CDR2 YFSETQ. CDR3 amino acids: CASSSSTEQYF. The CDR3 DNA follows: TGCGCCAGCAGCTCCTCGACGGAGCAGTACTTC.

The sample holds many counts of this clone. The chain carries TRBV5-1 and TRBJ1-1, with D perhaps TRBD1 (5 bases). Per germline, CDR1 SGHRS and CDR2 YFSETQ. The CDR3 covers 17 residues. Trimming cost V 3 bases and J 0 bases, with 18 bases left between them. The CDR3 DNA sequence: TGCGCCAGCAGCTCTACCACTAGGACACATATGAACACTGAAGCTTTCTTT. Translating it yields CASSSTTRTHMNTEAFF. Full variable domain (missing parts from reference TRBV5-1 and TRBJ1-1): KAGVTQTPRYLIKTRGQQVTLSCSPISGHRSVSWYQQTPGQGLQFLFEYFSETQRNKGNFPGRFSGRQFSNSRSEMNVSTLELGDSALYLCASSSTTRTHMNTEAFFGQGTRLTVV.

Turning to this clone: A read error may produce the germline difference seen at one junction end. The chain links TRBV11-1 to TRBJ2-2; TRBD1 matches at 7 bases. CDR1 is SGHAT and CDR2 is FQDESV in the germline V gene (reference sequence). This CDR3 is built from 17 residues. The CDR3 bases are TGTTCCAGCCCTCCTACCACCGGGACAGTGATTACCGGGGAGCTGTTTTTT. Translating gives CSSPPTTGTVITGELFF.

This clone was counted at least ten times. A single base separates this from a much larger clone, so it may be a read error. This likely comes from a read error, as the CDR3 has no conserved phenylalanine or tryptophan at its end. The V gene is TRBV11-2, the J gene TRBJ2-3; 13 positions match TRBD2. This CDR3 has 18 amino acids. Trimming cost V 5 bases and J 7 bases; bases outside gene matches: 15. CDR1 is SGHAT, CDR2 FQNNGV, per germline. CDR3: CASSLTSGGAPLENTQYI. The DNA for the CDR3 is TGTGCCAGCAGCCTCACTAGCGGGGGGGCCCCGTTAGAAAATACGCAGTATATT.

This chain connects TRBV19 to TRBJ1-5, with no clear D. Germline V gene lookup returns CDR1 LNHDA and CDR2 SQIVND (reference sequence). Deletions cut 3 bases from V and 5 bases from J, with 11 bases between. The CDR3 runs 14 residues. CDR3 nucleotides: TGTGCCAGTAGTATCCCAGCCCGCGATCAGCCCCAGCATTTT. Translated, it gives CASSIPARDQPQHF.

In this sample, this clone turned up once. The V and J genes are TRBV4-1 and TRBJ2-7, with a weak D call TRBD1 (6 bases). V was cut by 0 bases and J by 6 bases, with 15 bases left in between. Germline loops: CDR1 MGHRA, CDR2 YSYEKL. The CDR3 runs 15 residues. The CDR3 is CASSQDTGTITEQYF. The CDR3 DNA reads TGCGCCAGCAGCCAAGATACAGGGACAATTACCGAGCAGTACTTC.

A note on this clone: One base away lies a much larger clone, so this may be a sequencing read error. The gene calls are TRBV19 and TRBJ2-7, with D maybe TRBD2 (6 bases). CDR1 LNHDA and CDR2 SQIVND come from the germline V gene (reference sequence). CDR3 length: 14 residues. In DNA form, the CDR3 reads TGTGCCAGTAGTATGGGGAGGTCCCCCTACGGGCAGTACTTC. Amino acid sequence: CASSMGRSPYGQYF.

This clone was seen repeatedly, ten times or more. A read error may account for a junction end that differs from germline. This chain joins TRBV20-1 and TRBJ2-3, with 9 bases fitting TRBD2. CDR1 is DFQATT and CDR2 is SNEGSKA in the germline V gene (reference sequence). CDR3 size: 14 residues. The DNA for the CDR3 is TGCAGTCCTAGACTAGCGGTTAACACAGATACGCAGTATTTT. Encoded protein: CSPRLAVNTDTQYF.

The rearrangement links TRBV30 to TRBJ2-5, with TRBD2 identical over 13 bases. Germline V gene lookup returns CDR1 GTSNPN and CDR2 SVGIG (reference sequence). This CDR3 is 16 amino acids long. The trim removed 0 bases at V and 4 bases at J, leaving 5 bases unmatched. DNA of the CDR3: TGTGCCTGGAGTGTACTAGCGGGAGGGCCCTCAGAGACCCAGTACTTC. It encodes CAWSVLAGGPSETQYF.

The chain joins TRBV20-1 to TRBJ2-1; either TRBD1 or TRBD2 may fit D (6 bases each). Deletions cut 3 bases from V and 0 bases from J, with 18 bases between. The CDR3 has 17 residues. The germline CDR1 and CDR2 sequences are DFQATT and SNEGSKA (reference sequence). The CDR3 here is CSASLYGGHSSYNEQFF. CDR3 DNA sequence: TGCAGTGCTAGTCTTTACGGGGGCCACAGCTCCTACAATGAGCAGTTCTTC.

This clone was counted between two and nine times. At one boundary the junction diverges from the germline segment, which might be a read error. The chain is built from TRBV27 and TRBJ2-7; 11 bases agree with TRBD2. This CDR3 is built from 13 residues. Germline V gene sequence: CDR1 MNHEY, CDR2 SMNVEV (reference sequence). The CDR3 coding sequence is TGTGCCAGCATTTTACTAGCGGGGGATGAGCTGTACTTC. It encodes CASILLAGDELYF.

The chain uses TRBV5-8 and TRBJ2-3; possibly TRBD1 or TRBD2 for D (5 bases each). Germline-derived CDR1 and CDR2 are SGHTS and YDEGEE. The germline V and J ends were trimmed by 1 base and 1 base, with 10 bases remaining between them. This CDR3 region has 15 residues. DNA of the CDR3: TGTGCCAGCAGCTTGAGGGGAGTGGGCACAGATACGCAGTATTTT. As protein: CASSLRGVGTDTQYF. Using reference TRBV5-8 and TRBJ2-3 for the parts outside the CDR3, the full variable domain is EAGVTQSPTHLIKTRGQQATLRCSPISGHTSVYWYQQALGLGLQFLLWYDEGEERNRGNFPPRFSGRQFPNYSSELNVNALELEDSALYLCASSLRGVGTDTQYFGPGTRLTVL.

The chain couples TRBV19 to TRBJ1-5; no clear D gene. V lost 4 bases, J lost 5 bases, and 6 bases lay in between. CDR3 length: 12 residues. CDR1 is LNHDA, CDR2 SQIVND, per germline (reference sequence). For the CDR3, the DNA is TGTGCCAGTAGTAACCCCGATCAGCCCCAGCATTTT. Translation: CASSNPDQPQHF.

In its sample, this clone was seen many times. The rearrangement uses TRBV20-1 and TRBJ2-1, with D perhaps matching TRBD1 or TRBD2 (5 bases each). The ends were cut back, 4 bases at V and 12 bases at J, with 19 bases in the middle. The CDR3 spans 13 residues. Germline V gene sequence: CDR1 DFQATT, CDR2 SNEGSKA (reference sequence). The CDR3 spells CSATAPGTKGQFF. CDR3 bases: TGCAGTGCTACTGCGCCCGGGACCAAGGGGCAGTTCTTC.

This clone was detected ten times or more. The chain has TRBV5-1 and TRBJ2-1, with D perhaps matching TRBD2 (7 bases). Trimming removed 6 bases at V and 6 bases at J, with 19 bases between. The CDR3 has 15 amino acids. CDR1 SGHRS and CDR2 YFSETQ come from the germline V gene. This chain's CDR3 is CASTPAGAVGNEQFF. In DNA, the CDR3 is TGCGCCAGCACCCCGGCGGGGGCCGTTGGCAATGAGCAGTTCTTC.

This clone has ten or more counts. The gene calls are TRBV6-2 or TRBV6-3 and TRBJ2-2; 10 bases agree with TRBD1. This CDR3 comprises 15 residues. The V gene end was trimmed by 5 bases and the J gene end by 3 bases; junction bases not matched to a gene: 3. Germline lookup yields CDR1 MNHEY and CDR2 SVGEGT. In nucleotides, the CDR3 is TGTGCCAGCAGTGCTGGACAGGGGGACACCGGGGAGCTGTTTTTT. Its translation: CASSAGQGDTGELFF.

The V call is TRBV12-3 or TRBV12-4, the J call TRBJ1-2; no firm D call. The CDR3 is made up of 15 amino acids. V lost 3 bases to trimming and J lost 5 bases, with 16 bases between them. The DNA of the CDR3 is TGTGCCAGCAGTTTTATGCGTGGCAGGCCTTATGGCTACACCTTC. It codes for CASSFMRGRPYGYTF.

Ten or more counts support this clone. This chain joins TRBV11-2 and TRBJ1-3, with D possibly TRBD1 on 6 matching bases. The CDR3 is 15 amino acids. CDR1 is SGHAT and CDR2 is FQNNGV in the germline V gene. V lost 5 bases to trimming and J lost 0 bases, with 11 bases between them. In DNA, the CDR3 is TGTGCCAGCAGCCTACAGGGAAGCTCTGGAAACACCATATATTTT. It codes for CASSLQGSSGNTIYF.

V gene TRBV20-1 combines with J gene TRBJ1-6; 11 positions match TRBD1. This CDR3 has 17 amino acids. Germline CDR1 DFQATT, CDR2 SNEGSKA (reference sequence). Losses at the gene ends were 5 bases for V and 9 bases for J; bases not matched to a gene: 15. The CDR3 nucleotides read TGCAGTGCTGGTTCCGGTGGGGGACAGGGGGATACTTCACCCCTCCACTTT. Translating gives CSAGSGGGQGDTSPLHF.

This clone was counted many times. This chain uses TRBV28 with TRBJ1-1, with D hard to call. CDR1 MDHEN and CDR2 SYDVKM come from the germline V gene. The CDR3 runs to 12 residues. Trimming cost V 6 bases and J 5 bases, with 10 bases left between them. The CDR3 nucleotides read TGTGCCAGCAGCCGGATGAGAACTGAAGCTTTCTTT. It encodes CASSRMRTEAFF.

The chain is built from TRBV20-1 and TRBJ1-5; D uncertain. Trimming cost V 3 bases and J 9 bases, with 12 bases left between them. The CDR3 covers 12 residues. CDR1 is DFQATT and CDR2 is SNEGSKA in the germline V gene (reference sequence). DNA for the CDR3: TGCAGTGCTAGTACGCCCCCACTGCCCCAGCATTTT. It encodes CSASTPPLPQHF.

The rearrangement uses TRBV24-1 and TRBJ2-5; D is unclear. CDR1 is KGHDR and CDR2 is SFDVKD in the germline V gene. The CDR3 has 13 amino acids. Trimming removed 6 bases at V and 1 base at J, with 8 bases between. In DNA, the CDR3 is TGTGCCACCAGTCCCTTGTTCCAAGAGACCCAGTACTTC. This gives the protein CATSPLFQETQYF.

This sequence joins TRBV20-1 and TRBJ2-1, with 9 bases that match TRBD1. J was trimmed by 9 bases and V by 3 bases; bases with no gene match: 9. This CDR3 is built from 14 residues. Germline V gene sequence: CDR1 DFQATT, CDR2 SNEGSKA (reference sequence). CDR3 nucleotide sequence: TGCAGTGCTAGCCCACAGGGGGCGCGGGGTGAGCAGTTCTTC. This translates into CSASPQGARGEQFF.

The sample holds many counts of this clone. Other nucleotide sequences from this sample produce the same CDR3. The chain couples TRBV2 to TRBJ2-7, with D hard to call. Germline-derived CDR1 and CDR2 are SNHLY and FYNNEI. The CDR3 sequence is 15 residues long. V lost 3 bases to trimming and J lost 5 bases, with 17 bases between them. CDR3 DNA sequence: TGTGCCAGCAGTGAGATCTCTTCATTTGGCCACGAGCAGTACTTC. Residues: CASSEISSFGHEQYF.

This clone was counted at least ten times. V and J are TRBV20-1 and TRBJ1-2; D gene ambiguous. CDR1 is DFQATT and CDR2 is SNEGSKA in the germline V gene (reference sequence). Trimming shortened V by 0 bases and J by 4 bases, and 12 bases separated the two germline ends. The CDR3 loop spans 14 amino acids. As DNA, the CDR3 is TGCAGTGCTAGAGACCAGGCATCTCTCTATGGCTACACCTTC. It specifies CSARDQASLYGYTF.

This clone was picked up many times. V gene TRBV19 combines with J gene TRBJ1-1, with a possible D match to TRBD1 (5 bases). This CDR3 has 20 residues. Per the germline V gene, CDR1 is LNHDA and CDR2 is SQIVND (reference sequence). V was clipped by 3 bases and J by 0 bases, with 26 bases between them. DNA of the CDR3: TGTGCCAGTAGTATCTGGGCCGGGACCTCCACCGAATACATGAACACTGAAGCTTTCTTT. Translated: CASSIWAGTSTEYMNTEAFF.

The genes are TRBV11-2 and TRBJ2-3; D possibly uses TRBD1 or TRBD2 (6 bases each). V lost 2 bases and J lost 2, with 11 bases in between. This CDR3 comprises 15 residues. CDR1 is SGHAT, CDR2 FQNNGV, per germline. This CDR3 is CASSLIGGLTDTQYF. CDR3 coding DNA: TGTGCCAGCAGCTTAATCGGGGGCCTCACAGATACGCAGTATTTT.

Judged by abundance, this clone is medium-sized. The chain uses TRBV5-1 and TRBJ1-2, with TRBD1 matching over 8 bases. The germline gives CDR1 SGHRS, CDR2 YFSETQ. J gave up 4 bases and V 3 bases, and 5 bases lay outside the gene matches. The CDR3 extends over 14 amino acids. CDR3 region: CASSSRDRSYGYTF. As DNA, the CDR3 is TGCGCCAGCAGCTCCCGGGACAGGAGCTATGGCTACACCTTC.